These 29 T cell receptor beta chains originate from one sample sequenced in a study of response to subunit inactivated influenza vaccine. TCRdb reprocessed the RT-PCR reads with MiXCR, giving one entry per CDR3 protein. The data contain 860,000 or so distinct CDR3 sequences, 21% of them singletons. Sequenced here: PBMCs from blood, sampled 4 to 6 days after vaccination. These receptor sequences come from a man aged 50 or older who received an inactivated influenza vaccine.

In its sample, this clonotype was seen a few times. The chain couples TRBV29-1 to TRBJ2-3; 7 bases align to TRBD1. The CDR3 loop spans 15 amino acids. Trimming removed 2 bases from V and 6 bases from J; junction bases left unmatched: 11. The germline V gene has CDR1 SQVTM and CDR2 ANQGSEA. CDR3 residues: CSVERTGDTLDTQYF. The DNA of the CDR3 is TGCAGCGTTGAACGAACAGGGGATACCCTCGATACGCAGTATTTT.

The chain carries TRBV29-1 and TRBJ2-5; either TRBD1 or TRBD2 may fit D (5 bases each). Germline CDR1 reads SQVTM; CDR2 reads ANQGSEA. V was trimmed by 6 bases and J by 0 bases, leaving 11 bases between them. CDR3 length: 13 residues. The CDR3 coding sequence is TGCAGCGTCGCCCCGGGACACCAAGAGACCCAGTACTTC. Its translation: CSVAPGHQETQYF.

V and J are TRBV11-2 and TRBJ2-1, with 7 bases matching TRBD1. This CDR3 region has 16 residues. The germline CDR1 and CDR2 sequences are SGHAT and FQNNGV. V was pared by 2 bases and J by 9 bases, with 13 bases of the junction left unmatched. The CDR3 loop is CASSLSQTGAIGEQFF. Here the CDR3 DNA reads TGTGCCAGCAGCTTATCTCAAACAGGGGCAATCGGTGAGCAGTTCTTC.

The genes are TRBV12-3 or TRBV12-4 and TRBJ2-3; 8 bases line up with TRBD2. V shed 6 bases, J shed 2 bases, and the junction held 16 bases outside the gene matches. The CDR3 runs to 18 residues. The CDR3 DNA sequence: TGTGCCAGCAGCCCGCTGATCGAGCGGGGGTCCGCCACAGATACGCAGTATTTT. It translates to CASSPLIERGSATDTQYF.

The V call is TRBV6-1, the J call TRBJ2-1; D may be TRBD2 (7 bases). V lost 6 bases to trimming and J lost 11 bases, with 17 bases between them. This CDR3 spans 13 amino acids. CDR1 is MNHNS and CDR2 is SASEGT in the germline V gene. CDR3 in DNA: TGTGCCAGCAGAGAGTCCACCGGGGGGCAGCAGTTCTTC. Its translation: CASRESTGGQQFF.

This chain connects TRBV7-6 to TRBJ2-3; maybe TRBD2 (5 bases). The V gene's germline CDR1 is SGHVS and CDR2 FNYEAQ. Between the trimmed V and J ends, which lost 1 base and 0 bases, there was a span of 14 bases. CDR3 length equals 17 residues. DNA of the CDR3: TGTGCCAGCAGCTTAGTCCTGGCTAGCTCTAGCACAGATACGCAGTATTTT. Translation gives CASSLVLASSSTDTQYF.

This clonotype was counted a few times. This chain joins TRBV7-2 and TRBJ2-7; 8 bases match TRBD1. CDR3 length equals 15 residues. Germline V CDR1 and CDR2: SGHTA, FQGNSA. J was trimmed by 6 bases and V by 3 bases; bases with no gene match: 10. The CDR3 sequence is CASSLQGQVVGEQYF. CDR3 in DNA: TGTGCCAGCAGCTTGCAGGGACAGGTAGTCGGCGAGCAGTACTTC.

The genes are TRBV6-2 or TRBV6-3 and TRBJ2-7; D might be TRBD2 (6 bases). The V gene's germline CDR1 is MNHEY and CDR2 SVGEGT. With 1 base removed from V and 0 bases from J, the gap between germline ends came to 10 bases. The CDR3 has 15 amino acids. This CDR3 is CASSYWVGGSYEQYF. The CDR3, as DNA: TGTGCCAGCAGTTACTGGGTGGGGGGCTCCTACGAGCAGTACTTC.

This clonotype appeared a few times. CDR3 nucleotides: TGTGCCAGCAGCCAAGATATTCGGGACAGGGGAACATATGGCTACACCTTC. It yields the protein CASSQDIRDRGTYGYTF. The genes are TRBV4-2 and TRBJ1-2, with 10 nucleotides matching TRBD1. Germline assignment: CDR1 LGHNA and CDR2 YNFKEQ. The trim removed 0 bases at V and 5 bases at J, leaving 9 bases unmatched. This CDR3 has 17 residues.

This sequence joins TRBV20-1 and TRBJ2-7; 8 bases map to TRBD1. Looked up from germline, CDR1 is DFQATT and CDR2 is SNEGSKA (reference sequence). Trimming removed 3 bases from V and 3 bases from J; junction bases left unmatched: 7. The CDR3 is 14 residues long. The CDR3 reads CSASASDRDYEQYF. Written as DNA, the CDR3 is TGCAGTGCTAGTGCTTCGGACAGGGACTACGAGCAGTACTTC.

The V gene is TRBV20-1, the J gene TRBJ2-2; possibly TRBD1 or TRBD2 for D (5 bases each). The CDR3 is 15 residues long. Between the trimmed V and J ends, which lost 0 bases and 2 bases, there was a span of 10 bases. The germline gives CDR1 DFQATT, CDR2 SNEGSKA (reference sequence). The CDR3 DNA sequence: TGCAGTGCTAGAGATGGGACCCTAAACACCGGGGAGCTGTTTTTT. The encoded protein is CSARDGTLNTGELFF.

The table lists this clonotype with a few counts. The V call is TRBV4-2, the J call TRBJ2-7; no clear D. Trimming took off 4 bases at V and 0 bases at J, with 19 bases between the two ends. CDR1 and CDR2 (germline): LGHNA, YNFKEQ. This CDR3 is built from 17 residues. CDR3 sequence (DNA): TGTGCCAGCAGCCTAGGACGGAGTCCGCAGAGCTCCTACGAGCAGTACTTC. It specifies CASSLGRSPQSSYEQYF.

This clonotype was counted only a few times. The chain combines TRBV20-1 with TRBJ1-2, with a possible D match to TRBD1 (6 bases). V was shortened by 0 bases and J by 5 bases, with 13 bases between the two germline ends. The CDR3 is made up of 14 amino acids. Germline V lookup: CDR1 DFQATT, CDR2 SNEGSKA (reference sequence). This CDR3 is CSARDPGAGYGYTF. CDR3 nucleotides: TGCAGTGCTAGAGATCCGGGGGCAGGGTATGGCTACACCTTC.

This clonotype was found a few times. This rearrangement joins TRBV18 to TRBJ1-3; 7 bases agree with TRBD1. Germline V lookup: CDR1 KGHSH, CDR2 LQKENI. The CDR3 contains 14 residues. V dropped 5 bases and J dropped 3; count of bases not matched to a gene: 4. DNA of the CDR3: TGTGCCAGCTCAGCCGGGACAGATGGAAACACCATATATTTT. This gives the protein CASSAGTDGNTIYF. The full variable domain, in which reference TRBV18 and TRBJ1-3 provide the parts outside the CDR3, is NAGVMQNPRHLVRRRGQEARLRCSPMKGHSHVYWYRQLPEEGLKFMVYLQKENIIDESGMPKERFSAEFPKEGPSILRIQQVVRGDSAAYFCASSAGTDGNTIYFGEGSWLTVV.

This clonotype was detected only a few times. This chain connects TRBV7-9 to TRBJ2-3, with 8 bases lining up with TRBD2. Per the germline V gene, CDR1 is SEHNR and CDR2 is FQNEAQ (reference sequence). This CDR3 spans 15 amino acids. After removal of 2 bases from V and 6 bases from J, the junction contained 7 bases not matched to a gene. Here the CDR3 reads CASSLISGRTDTQYF. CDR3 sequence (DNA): TGTGCCAGCAGCTTAATCAGCGGGAGAACGGATACGCAGTATTTT.

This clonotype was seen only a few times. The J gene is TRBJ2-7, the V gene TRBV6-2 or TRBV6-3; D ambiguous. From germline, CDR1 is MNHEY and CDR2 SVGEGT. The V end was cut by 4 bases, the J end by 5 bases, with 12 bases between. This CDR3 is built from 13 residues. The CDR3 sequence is CASSSLAGHEQYF. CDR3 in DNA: TGTGCCAGCAGTTCCTTAGCCGGACACGAGCAGTACTTC.

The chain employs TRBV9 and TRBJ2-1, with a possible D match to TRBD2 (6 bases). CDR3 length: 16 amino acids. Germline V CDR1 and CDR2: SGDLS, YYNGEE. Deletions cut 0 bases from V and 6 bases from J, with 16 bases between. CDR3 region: CASSVVRVSGVNEQFF. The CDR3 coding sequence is TGTGCCAGCAGCGTAGTGCGGGTTAGCGGAGTCAATGAGCAGTTCTTC.

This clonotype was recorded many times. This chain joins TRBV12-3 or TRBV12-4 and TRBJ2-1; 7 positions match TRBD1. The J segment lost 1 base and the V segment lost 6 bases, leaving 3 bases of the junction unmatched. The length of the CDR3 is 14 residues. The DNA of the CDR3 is TGTGCCAGCAGCGTGACAGGGTCCTACAATGAGCAGTTCTTC. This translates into CASSVTGSYNEQFF.

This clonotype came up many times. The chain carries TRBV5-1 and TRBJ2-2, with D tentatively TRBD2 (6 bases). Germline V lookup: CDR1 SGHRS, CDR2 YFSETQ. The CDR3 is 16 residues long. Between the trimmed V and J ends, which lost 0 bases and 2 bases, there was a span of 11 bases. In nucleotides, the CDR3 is TGCGCCAGCAGCTTGGCTCGCGGGGATAACACCGGGGAGCTGTTTTTT. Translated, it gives CASSLARGDNTGELFF.

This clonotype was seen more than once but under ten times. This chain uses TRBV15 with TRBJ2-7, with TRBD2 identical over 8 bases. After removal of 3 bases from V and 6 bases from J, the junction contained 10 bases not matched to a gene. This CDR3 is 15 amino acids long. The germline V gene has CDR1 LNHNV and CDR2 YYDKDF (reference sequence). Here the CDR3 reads CATSSTAGDPREQYF. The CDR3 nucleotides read TGTGCCACCAGCAGTACAGCGGGGGATCCCCGCGAGCAGTACTTC.

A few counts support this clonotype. The CDR3 coding sequence is TGCAGTGCACGACAGGCCTATAATTCACCCCTCCACTTT. Protein: CSARQAYNSPLHF. The chain joins TRBV20-1 to TRBJ1-6; D perhaps matches TRBD1 (6 bases). The V end lost 6 bases, the J end lost 2 bases, and 8 bases lay between the germline ends. In germline, CDR1 is DFQATT, CDR2 SNEGSKA (reference sequence). The length of the CDR3 is 13 residues.

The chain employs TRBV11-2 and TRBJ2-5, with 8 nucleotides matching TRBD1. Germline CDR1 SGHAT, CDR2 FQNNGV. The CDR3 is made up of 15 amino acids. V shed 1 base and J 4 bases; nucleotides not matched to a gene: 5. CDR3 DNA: TGTGCCAGCAGCTTAGTTGCAGGGGGCATAGAGACCCAGTACTTC. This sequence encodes CASSLVAGGIETQYF.

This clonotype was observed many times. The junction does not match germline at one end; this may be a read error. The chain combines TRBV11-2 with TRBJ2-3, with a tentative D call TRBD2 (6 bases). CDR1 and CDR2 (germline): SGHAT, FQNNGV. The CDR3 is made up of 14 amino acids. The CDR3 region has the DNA TGTGCAAGCAGCTTAGCGGCGCGCACAGATACGCAGTATTTT. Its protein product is CASSLAARTDTQYF.

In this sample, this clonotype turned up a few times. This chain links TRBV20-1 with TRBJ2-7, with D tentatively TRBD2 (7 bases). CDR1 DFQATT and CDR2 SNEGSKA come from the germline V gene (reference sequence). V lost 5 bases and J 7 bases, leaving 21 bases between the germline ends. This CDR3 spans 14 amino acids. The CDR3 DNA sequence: TGCAGTGCTCACGCGGGGGCCCTTAACGGGGAGCAGTACTTC. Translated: CSAHAGALNGEQYF.

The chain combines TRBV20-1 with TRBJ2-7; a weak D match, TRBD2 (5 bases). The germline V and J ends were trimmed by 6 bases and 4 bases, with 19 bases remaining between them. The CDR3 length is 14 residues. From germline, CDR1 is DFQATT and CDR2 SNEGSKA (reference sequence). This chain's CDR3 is CSAKEEGSQYEQYF. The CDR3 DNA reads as TGCAGTGCAAAGGAGGAAGGCTCGCAATACGAGCAGTACTTC.

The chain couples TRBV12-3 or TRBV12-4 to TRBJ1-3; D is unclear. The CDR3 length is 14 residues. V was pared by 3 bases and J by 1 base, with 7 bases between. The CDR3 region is CASSFTRSGNTIYF. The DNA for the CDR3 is TGTGCCAGCAGTTTCACAAGATCTGGAAACACCATATATTTT.

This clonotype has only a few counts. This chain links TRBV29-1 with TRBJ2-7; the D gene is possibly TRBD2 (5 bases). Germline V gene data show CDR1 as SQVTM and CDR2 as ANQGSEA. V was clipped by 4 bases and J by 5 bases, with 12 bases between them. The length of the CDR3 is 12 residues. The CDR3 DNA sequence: TGCAGCGTTGTGCTCATGCGGGACGAGCAGTACTTC. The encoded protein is CSVVLMRDEQYF.

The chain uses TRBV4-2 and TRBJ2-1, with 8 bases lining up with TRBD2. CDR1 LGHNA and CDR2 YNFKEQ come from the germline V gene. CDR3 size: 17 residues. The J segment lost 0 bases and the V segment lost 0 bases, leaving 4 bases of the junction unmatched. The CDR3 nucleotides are TGTGCCAGCAGCCAAGATCAAGCGGGGGTCTCCTACAATGAGCAGTTCTTC. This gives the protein CASSQDQAGVSYNEQFF.

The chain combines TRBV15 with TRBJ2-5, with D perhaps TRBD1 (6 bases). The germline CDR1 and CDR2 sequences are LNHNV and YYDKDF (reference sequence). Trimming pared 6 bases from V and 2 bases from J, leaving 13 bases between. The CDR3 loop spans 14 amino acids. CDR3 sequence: CATSGTLVQETQYF. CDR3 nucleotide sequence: TGTGCCACCAGTGGGACACTCGTTCAAGAGACCCAGTACTTC.